These 7 T cell receptor beta chains share one sample of origin, sequenced in a study of radiation and T cells in renal cell carcinoma. Treatment meaning: treatment-naive control, cytoreductive nephrectomy. The protocol was immunoSEQ multiplex PCR, while the TCRdb copy is restricted to in-frame clones and leaves out a portion. The data hold about 25,000 clones, with about three fifths observed a single time. The sample was tumor tissue, taken from a patient whose treatment was nephrectomy without radiotherapy. The receptors derive from a man aged 40-49 years with renal cell carcinoma.

J is TRBJ1-5 and V is TRBV19; D is possibly TRBD1 (5 bases). Trimming stripped 3 bases from V and 5 bases from J, with 11 bases between. Germline assignment: CDR1 LNHDA and CDR2 SQIVND (reference sequence). CDR3 length: 14 amino acids. CDR3 residues: CASSIQGSDQPQHF. CDR3 sequence (DNA): TGTGCCAGTAGTATCCAGGGATCGGATCAGCCCCAGCATTTT.

This rearrangement joins TRBV18 to TRBJ2-3; TRBD2 might be the D (6 bases). Germline V CDR1 and CDR2: KGHSH, LQKENI. V was clipped by 0 bases and J by 1 base, with 11 bases between them. This CDR3 region has 16 residues. DNA for the CDR3: TGTGCCAGCTCACCACCGGAGACGGGGGGCACAGATACGCAGTATTTT. Protein sequence: CASSPPETGGTDTQYF. Variable domain in full (rest from reference TRBV18 and TRBJ2-3): NAGVMQNPRHLVRRRGQEARLRCSPMKGHSHVYWYRQLPEEGLKFMVYLQKENIIDESGMPKERFSAEFPKEGPSILRIQQVVRGDSAAYFCASSPPETGGTDTQYFGPGTRLTVL.

This chain uses TRBV9 with TRBJ1-2, with TRBD1 matching 10 bases. This CDR3 has 16 residues. Germline lookup yields CDR1 SGDLS and CDR2 YYNGEE. After removal of 0 bases from V and 11 bases from J, the junction contained 13 bases not matched to a gene. Here the CDR3 DNA reads TGTGCCAGCAGCGTAGCCCCGACAGGGGGCCTTGGTTCTTACACCTTC. Translated: CASSVAPTGGLGSYTF.

This clone came up a few times. This chain connects TRBV10-1 to TRBJ2-7; D gene ambiguous. Trimming pared 8 bases from V and 0 bases from J, leaving 11 bases between. Per germline, CDR1 WNHNN and CDR2 SYGVQD (reference sequence). This CDR3 region has 13 residues. The CDR3 DNA follows: TGCGCCAGCCCCAGACGTACCTCCTACGAGCAGTACGTC. Translation: CASPRRTSYEQYV.

The V call is TRBV7-9, the J call TRBJ2-7, with D tentatively TRBD1 (6 bases). The CDR3 consists of 13 residues. CDR1 SEHNR and CDR2 FQNEAQ come from the germline V gene (reference sequence). The V and J ends lost 3 bases and 3 bases respectively, with 9 bases between them. The CDR3 DNA reads as TGTGCCAGCAGCTTGGACAGCCTCTACGAGCAGTACGTC. It translates to CASSLDSLYEQYV.

V and J are TRBV9 and TRBJ2-5, with D hard to call. The CDR3 has 14 amino acids. Germline values: CDR1 SGDLS, CDR2 YYNGEE. V lost 0 bases to trimming and J lost 5 bases, with 11 bases between them. The CDR3 DNA sequence: TGTGCCAGCAGCGTAGGAATGGCCGGGGAGACCCAGTACTTC. Translating gives CASSVGMAGETQYF.

V and J are TRBV7-2 and TRBJ2-3; D may be TRBD1 (6 bases). The germline V and J ends were trimmed by 7 bases and 5 bases, with 25 bases remaining between them. Germline lookup yields CDR1 SGHTA and CDR2 FQGNSA. The length of the CDR3 is 17 residues. This CDR3 reads CASIPAPGQRFGDTQYF. CDR3 DNA: TGTGCCAGCATCCCGGCTCCAGGACAGCGCTTCGGAGATACGCAGTATTTT.